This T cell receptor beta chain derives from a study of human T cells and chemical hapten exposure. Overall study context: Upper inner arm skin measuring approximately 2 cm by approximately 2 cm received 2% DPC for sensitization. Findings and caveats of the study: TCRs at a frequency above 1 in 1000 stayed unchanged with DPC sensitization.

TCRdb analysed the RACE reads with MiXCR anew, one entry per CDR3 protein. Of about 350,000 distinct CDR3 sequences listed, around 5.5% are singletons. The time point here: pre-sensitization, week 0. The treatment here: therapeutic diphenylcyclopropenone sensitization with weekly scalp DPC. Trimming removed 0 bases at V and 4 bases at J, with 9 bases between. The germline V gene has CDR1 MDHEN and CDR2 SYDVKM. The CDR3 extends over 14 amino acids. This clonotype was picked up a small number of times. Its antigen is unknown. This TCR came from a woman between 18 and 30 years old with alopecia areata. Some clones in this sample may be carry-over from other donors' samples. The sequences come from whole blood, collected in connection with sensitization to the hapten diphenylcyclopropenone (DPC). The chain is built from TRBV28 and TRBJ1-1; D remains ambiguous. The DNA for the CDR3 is TGTGCCAGCAGTTTATGGAGTCAATCCACTGAAGCTTTCTTT. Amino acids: CASSLWSQSTEAFF.